The sample holds many counts of the clone carrying this TCR beta chain. Its antigen remains unknown. Time point here: newly diagnosed GD, antithyroid drugs for less than 3 months. RNA isolated from PBMCs was used to make the TCR library. This sample stems from a study of regulatory T cells in long-lasting Graves disease. Whole-study results and caveats: New patients shared 950 to 1,000 public clonotypes, fewer than the roughly 3,000 shared by persistent patients. Relative to newly diagnosed Graves' patients, persistent ones had lower TCR diversity.

Arm-PCR of CDR3 regions with iRepertoire HTBI primers generated TCR beta libraries. TCRdb recomputed calls from the multiplex PCR reads with MiXCR, one row per CDR3 protein. The table includes about 540,000 distinct CDR3 sequences, around an eighth detected once. The sample was also linked to a second study, of T cells in Graves' hyperthyroidism and ophthalmopathy. That report adds: Lactation, pregnancy, other autoimmune disease or uncontrolled infection led to exclusion of patients.

The clonotype comes from a man aged 30 to 39 with Graves disease. Sequencing was performed on peripheral blood mononuclear cells (PBMCs), taken at new diagnosis, from a patient treated with antithyroid drugs.

This chain's CDR3 is CAWSWGTTPRDTQYF. The CDR3 DNA follows: TGTGCCTGGAGTTGGGGGACCACCCCGAGGGATACGCAGTATTTT. The chain combines TRBV30 with TRBJ2-3; the D call may be TRBD1 or TRBD2 (5 bases each). CDR3 length equals 15 residues. In germline, CDR1 is GTSNPN, CDR2 SVGIG (reference sequence). Trimming shortened V by 2 bases and J by 6 bases, and 18 bases separated the two germline ends.